The clone carrying this T cell receptor beta chain was counted a few times. The antigen remains undetermined. These data are taken from a study of post-analysis software for immune sequencing data. Study-level information: The disease courses covered relapsing-remitting, secondary progressive and progressive-relapsing multiple sclerosis.

Incorporated into the TCR beta cDNA libraries were unique molecular identifiers, which served to reduce PCR and sequencing biases. There were roughly 0.95 to 10 million T cells, and roughly 0.5 million cDNA molecules came from them. MiXCR, applied by TCRdb to the PCR reads, yields one record per CDR3 protein. The table shows hundreds of thousands of distinct CDR3 sequences, with 30% occurring only once. Study results and limitations: TRBV segments more frequent in patients than in controls numbered roughly five and included TRBV5-6, TRBV5-1 and TRBV20-1. Significantly lower normalized Chao1 diversity was seen in multiple sclerosis patients than in controls.

CDR1 and CDR2 from the germline V gene are SGHDN and FVKESK. This CDR3 has 13 amino acids. V lost 4 bases, J lost 6 bases, and 10 bases lay in between. Sequencing input: blood. The rearrangement links TRBV14 to TRBJ2-1; the D gene could be TRBD1 or TRBD2 (5 bases each). The origin of this receptor is a girl aged 5-17 years with multiple sclerosis. The CDR3 region is CASSPRGLNEQFF. CDR3 sequence (DNA): TGTGCCAGCAGCCCGAGGGGTCTCAATGAGCAGTTCTTC.